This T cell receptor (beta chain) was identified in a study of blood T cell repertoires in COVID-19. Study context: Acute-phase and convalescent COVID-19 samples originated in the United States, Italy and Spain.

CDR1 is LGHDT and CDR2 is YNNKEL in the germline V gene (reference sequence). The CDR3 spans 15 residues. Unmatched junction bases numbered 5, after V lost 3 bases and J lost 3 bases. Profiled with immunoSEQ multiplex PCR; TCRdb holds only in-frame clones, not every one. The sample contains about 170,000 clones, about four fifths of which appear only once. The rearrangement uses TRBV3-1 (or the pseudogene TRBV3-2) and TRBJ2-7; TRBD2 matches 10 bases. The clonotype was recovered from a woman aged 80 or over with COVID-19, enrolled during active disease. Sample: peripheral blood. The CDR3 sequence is CASSQGAGGFYEQYF. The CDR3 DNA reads TGTGCCAGCAGCCAGGGAGCGGGAGGGTTCTACGAGCAGTACTTC.